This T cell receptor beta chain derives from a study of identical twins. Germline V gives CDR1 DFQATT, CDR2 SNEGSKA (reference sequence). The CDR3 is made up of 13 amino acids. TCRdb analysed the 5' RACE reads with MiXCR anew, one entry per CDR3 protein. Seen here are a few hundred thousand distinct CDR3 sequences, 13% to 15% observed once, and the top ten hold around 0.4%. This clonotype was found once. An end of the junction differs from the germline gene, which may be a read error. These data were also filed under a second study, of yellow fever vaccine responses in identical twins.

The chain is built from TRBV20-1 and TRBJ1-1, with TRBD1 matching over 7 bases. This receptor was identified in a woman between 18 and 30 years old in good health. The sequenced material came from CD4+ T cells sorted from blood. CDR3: CSAREDRNAEAFF. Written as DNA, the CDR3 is TGCAGTGCTAGAGAGGACAGGAACGCTGAAGCTTTCTTT.